What follows are 15 T cell receptor beta chains derived from one specimen sequenced in a study of CD8 T cell repertoires and HIV-1 epitope variants. These TCRs are of unknown antigen specificity. The table came from immunoSEQ multiplex PCR; TCRdb's copy has only in-frame clones and leaves some out. The sample holds just over 2,500 clones; approximately 66% are singletons and the top ten take about 40%. Sequences were obtained from cultured CD8+ T cells derived from PBMCs. The receptors originated from a male donor with HIV.

The chain carries TRBV18 and TRBJ2-7; 7 bases are shared with TRBD1. Trimming cost V 4 bases and J 5 bases; bases outside gene matches: 5. Germline-derived CDR1 and CDR2 are KGHSH and LQKENI. The CDR3 covers 13 residues. CDR3 sequence (DNA): TGTGCCAGCTCACAAGGGACAGACAACGAGCAGTACTTC. The encoded protein is CASSQGTDNEQYF.

The V gene is TRBV10-3, the J gene TRBJ1-2, with a tentative D call TRBD1 (6 bases). Trimming took 2 bases from V and 2 from J, leaving 12 bases between them. Per the germline V gene, CDR1 is ENHRY and CDR2 is SYGVKD. The CDR3 is made up of 15 amino acids. For the CDR3, the DNA is TGTGCCATCAGTGAGGAAGGGGGACTAAACTATGGCTACACCTTC. It codes for CAISEEGGLNYGYTF.

This clone has a single count. This chain links TRBV21-1 with TRBJ1-2. TRBV21-1 is classified as a pseudogene. The CDR3 has 16 residues. The CDR3 sequence: CASSKAPGEVPNGYTF. In nucleotides, the CDR3 is TGTGCCAGCAGCAAAGCCCCGGGTGAAGTTCCGAATGGCTACACCTTC.

In this sample, this clone turned up a few times. The chain employs TRBV7-2 and TRBJ2-5; possible D gene TRBD1, 8 bases. Germline loops: CDR1 SGHTA, CDR2 FQGNSA. The CDR3 totals 14 residues. V was shortened by 5 bases and J by 3 bases, with 13 bases between the two germline ends. In DNA, the CDR3 is TGTGCCAGCAGCGTAACAGGGGGGGAAGAGACCCAGTACTTC. Translated, it gives CASSVTGGEETQYF.

In its sample, this clone was seen a few times. The chain combines TRBV2 with TRBJ2-7, with 7 nucleotides matching TRBD2. The CDR3 length is 14 residues. V trimming: 8 bases; J trimming: 7 bases; junction bases outside the gene matches: 14. CDR1 is SNHLY and CDR2 is FYNNEI in the germline V gene. The CDR3 protein is CASQHGAGLGEQYF. CDR3 in DNA: TGTGCCAGCCAGCACGGAGCGGGGCTTGGGGAGCAGTACTTC.

The rearrangement uses TRBV28 and TRBJ1-5; D not certain. CDR3 length: 13 residues. The germline V and J ends were trimmed by 2 bases and 2 bases, with 4 bases remaining between them. CDR1 and CDR2 (germline): MDHEN, SYDVKM. CDR3 bases: TGTGCCAGCAGTTTAACGGGCAATCAGCCCCAGCATTTT. It is translated as CASSLTGNQPQHF.

V is TRBV9 and J is TRBJ1-2, with D hard to call. This CDR3 has 13 amino acids. Between the trimmed V and J ends, which lost 4 bases and 8 bases, there was a span of 15 bases. CDR1 SGDLS and CDR2 YYNGEE come from the germline V gene. The CDR3 loop reads CASSLPLVGGYTF. The CDR3 DNA reads TGTGCCAGCAGCCTCCCCCTGGTAGGGGGCTACACCTTC.

The chain couples TRBV5-5 to TRBJ2-7; 9 nucleotides agree with TRBD1. The trim removed 4 bases at V and 4 bases at J, leaving 9 bases unmatched. This CDR3 is built from 15 residues. Germline V gene sequence: CDR1 SGHKS, CDR2 YYEKEE (reference sequence). The CDR3 here is CASSRSGTGSYEQYF. CDR3 DNA sequence: TGTGCCAGCAGCAGATCCGGGACAGGGTCTTACGAGCAGTACTTC. The full variable domain, in which reference TRBV5-5 and TRBJ2-7 provide the parts outside the CDR3, is DAGVTQSPTHLIKTRGQQVTLRCSPISGHKSVSWYQQVLGQGPQFIFQYYEKEERGRGNFPDRFSARQFPNYSSELNVNALLLGDSALYLCASSRSGTGSYEQYFGPGTRLTVT.

The chain uses TRBV15 and TRBJ1-1; D remains unclear. V was cut by 0 bases and J by 2 bases, with 10 bases left in between. The CDR3 extends over 15 amino acids. CDR1 is LNHNV and CDR2 is YYDKDF in the germline V gene (reference sequence). CDR3 region: CATSRDRGLNTEAFF. As DNA, the CDR3 is TGTGCCACCAGCAGAGACCGGGGTTTAAACACTGAAGCTTTCTTT.

In nucleotides, the CDR3 is TGTGCCAGCAGCCTCGGGGCAGGGGCGACGGAGCTGTTTTTT. Its protein product is CASSLGAGATELFF. The chain recombines TRBV7-6 with TRBJ2-2, with TRBD1 as a possible D gene (6 bases). Germline V gene sequence: CDR1 SGHVS, CDR2 FNYEAQ. Trimming took off 5 bases at V and 10 bases at J, with 17 bases between the two ends. CDR3 length: 14 amino acids. The whole variable domain, filled in from reference TRBV7-6 and TRBJ2-2, reads GAGVSQSPRYKVTKRGQDVALRCDPISGHVSLYWYRQALGQGPEFLTYFNYEAQQDKSGLPNDRFSAERPEGSISTLTIQRTEQRDSAMYRCASSLGAGATELFFGEGSRLTVL.

This sequence joins TRBV5-4 and TRBJ2-7; 8 bases line up with TRBD1. CDR1 is SGHNT and CDR2 is YYREEE in the germline V gene (reference sequence). The CDR3 contains 16 residues. With 0 bases clipped from V and 4 bases from J, the junction kept 9 bases outside the gene matches. CDR3 in amino acids: CASSLDLRQGLYEQYF. The DNA for the CDR3 is TGTGCCAGCAGCTTGGACTTAAGACAGGGGTTGTACGAGCAGTACTTC. The full variable domain, rest sourced from reference TRBV5-4 and TRBJ2-7, is ETGVTQSPTHLIKTRGQQVTLRCSSQSGHNTVSWYQQALGQGPQFIFQYYREEENGRGNFPPRFSGLQFPNYSSELNVNALELDDSALYLCASSLDLRQGLYEQYFGPGTRLTVT.

J is TRBJ1-5 and V is TRBV9, with D uncertain. This CDR3 has 15 amino acids. V gave up 3 bases and J gave up 3 bases, with 13 bases separating them. The germline CDR1 and CDR2 sequences are SGDLS and YYNGEE. The CDR3 loop reads CASSARGSLNQPQHF. CDR3 coding DNA: TGTGCCAGCAGCGCCCGAGGGAGTCTCAATCAGCCCCAGCATTTT.

The rearrangement joins TRBV15 to TRBJ2-1; 10 nucleotides align to TRBD2. This CDR3 spans 16 amino acids. Germline V gene sequence: CDR1 LNHNV, CDR2 YYDKDF (reference sequence). Trimming removed 3 bases from V and 8 bases from J; junction bases left unmatched: 10. CDR3 in DNA: TGTGCCACCAGCAGCACCGGGACTAGCGTTTCGGATGAGCAGTTCTTC. As protein: CATSSTGTSVSDEQFF.

The gene calls are TRBV6-5 and TRBJ1-2; D ambiguous. CDR1 and CDR2 from the germline V gene are MNHEY and SVGAGI. Between the trimmed V and J ends, which lost 1 base and 7 bases, there was a span of 13 bases. This CDR3 is built from 14 residues. CDR3 DNA: TGTGCCAGCAGTTACTTCCAGGATCGGGGTGGCTACACCTTC. This sequence encodes CASSYFQDRGGYTF.

This clone was observed once. The V call is TRBV28, the J call TRBJ1-3, with D hard to call. In germline, CDR1 is MDHEN, CDR2 SYDVKM. This CDR3 has 16 amino acids. The ends were cut back, 3 bases at V and 0 bases at J, with 12 bases in the middle. This CDR3 reads CASSLGGPHSGNTIYF. CDR3 in DNA: TGTGCCAGCAGTTTGGGAGGGCCGCACTCTGGAAACACCATATATTTT.